A selection of T cell receptor beta chains follows, all from one sample in a study of T cell repertoires in cytomegalovirus infection. TCRdb reanalysed the reads using MiXCR and keeps one entry per CDR3 protein. The sample consists of roughly 730,000 distinct CDR3 sequences, approximately 33% of them appearing once. For these TCRs, the target antigens are not known. The material was cultured PBMCs, obtained from culture after CMV antigen stimulation. Receptor source: a human donor in good health (CMV status not recorded). Some clones in this sample may be carry-over from other donors' samples. Each CDR3 is given with its conserved first and last residue. A D gene is named only where the DNA matches it firmly. Where a row states a size, it is once, few, many or the class of an expanded clone; other rows omit it.

cdr3_length: 16
j_call: TRBJ2-5
v_call: TRBV27
d_call: TRBD2
clone_size: .
cdr3_nt: TGTGCCAGCAGTTTAAAAGCGGGGGCTATTCGGGAGACCCAGTACTTC
cdr3_aa: CASSLKAGAIRETQYF

cdr3_length: 16
j_call: TRBJ1-6
v_call: TRBV7-2
d_call: TRBD1
clone_size: many
cdr3_nt: TGTGCCAGCAGCTGGGCAGGGGGCTCCTATAATTCACCCCTCCACTTT
cdr3_aa: CASSWAGGSYNSPLHF

cdr3_length: 15
j_call: TRBJ2-5
v_call: TRBV6-5
d_call: .
clone_size: .
cdr3_nt: TGTGCCAGCAGCTCCTCAGGGAGGTTTTGGGAGACCCAGTACTTC
cdr3_aa: CASSSSGRFWETQYF

cdr3_length: 13
j_call: TRBJ1-1
v_call: TRBV30
d_call: .
clone_size: .
cdr3_nt: TGTGCCTGGAGTGTAACAAGGAACACTGAAGCTTTCTTT
cdr3_aa: CAWSVTRNTEAFF

cdr3_length: 12
j_call: TRBJ2-7
v_call: TRBV6-1
d_call: .
clone_size: few
cdr3_nt: TGTGCCAGCACGACTGTCTATTACGAGCAGTACTTC
cdr3_aa: CASTTVYYEQYF

cdr3_length: 13
j_call: TRBJ2-7
v_call: TRBV19
d_call: .
clone_size: .
cdr3_nt: TGTGCCAGTAGTATCGGATTTTCTCGCGAGCAGTACTTC
cdr3_aa: CASSIGFSREQYF

cdr3_length: 13
j_call: TRBJ1-1
v_call: TRBV7-6
d_call: .
clone_size: .
cdr3_nt: TGTGCCAGCAGAGGGGGAGGGGGGACTGAAGCTTTCTTT
cdr3_aa: CASRGGGGTEAFF

cdr3_length: 15
j_call: TRBJ2-2
v_call: TRBV28
d_call: .
clone_size: few
cdr3_nt: TGTGCCAGCAGTTTCGTAGCGCTCAACACCGGGGAGCTGTTTTTT
cdr3_aa: CASSFVALNTGELFF

cdr3_length: 12
j_call: TRBJ2-7
v_call: TRBV6-2/TRBV6-3
d_call: .
clone_size: .
cdr3_nt: TGTGCCAGCAGTTCGAGAGTAGACGAGCAGTACTTC
cdr3_aa: CASSSRVDEQYF

cdr3_length: 14
j_call: TRBJ2-7
v_call: TRBV20-1
d_call: TRBD2
clone_size: few
cdr3_nt: TGCAGTGCTAGGGGGACTAGCGGGGACTACGAGCAGTACTTC
cdr3_aa: CSARGTSGDYEQYF

cdr3_length: 13
j_call: TRBJ2-1
v_call: TRBV7-2
d_call: TRBD1
clone_size: .
cdr3_nt: TGTGCCAGCAGCTCGGACAGGGGCGATGAGCAGTTCTTC
cdr3_aa: CASSSDRGDEQFF

cdr3_length: 12
j_call: TRBJ2-7
v_call: TRBV10-3
d_call: .
clone_size: .
cdr3_nt: TGTGCCATCAGTGACAGATACTACGAGCAGTACTTC
cdr3_aa: CAISDRYYEQYF

cdr3_length: 14
j_call: TRBJ1-2
v_call: TRBV11-2
d_call: .
clone_size: .
cdr3_nt: TGTGCCAGCAGCTTAGGAGCCAGTTTGGGTGGCTACACCTTC
cdr3_aa: CASSLGASLGGYTF

cdr3_length: 15
j_call: TRBJ2-5
v_call: TRBV5-1
d_call: .
clone_size: few
cdr3_nt: TGCGCCAGCAGCTTGGTCGGTAGCGCCCAAGAGACCCAGTACTTC
cdr3_aa: CASSLVGSAQETQYF

cdr3_length: 16
j_call: TRBJ1-1
v_call: TRBV15
d_call: .
clone_size: .
cdr3_nt: TGTGCCACCAGCAGAGGGTCGCTAGGGGGTCGCACTGAAGCTTTCTTT
cdr3_aa: CATSRGSLGGRTEAFF

cdr3_length: 13
j_call: TRBJ2-7
v_call: TRBV4-1
d_call: .
clone_size: .
cdr3_nt: TGCGCCAGCAGCCAAGTGCCCTCTGACGAGCAGTACTTC
cdr3_aa: CASSQVPSDEQYF

cdr3_length: 13
j_call: TRBJ1-2
v_call: TRBV7-2
d_call: .
clone_size: few
cdr3_nt: TGTGCCAGCAGCTTCGAGGGGAACTATGGCTACACCTTC
cdr3_aa: CASSFEGNYGYTF

cdr3_length: 16
j_call: TRBJ2-3
v_call: TRBV7-9
d_call: .
clone_size: .
cdr3_nt: TGTGCCAGCAGCTTAGCTGCTACATCGACCACAGATACGCAGTATTTT
cdr3_aa: CASSLAATSTTDTQYF

cdr3_length: 17
j_call: TRBJ2-1
v_call: TRBV7-3
d_call: TRBD2
clone_size: few
cdr3_nt: TGTGCCAGCAGCTTAGAGCGGGGACTAGCGGGAGTTGATGAGCAGTTCTTC
cdr3_aa: CASSLERGLAGVDEQFF

cdr3_length: 14
j_call: TRBJ2-1
v_call: TRBV20-1
d_call: TRBD1
clone_size: .
cdr3_nt: TGCAGTGCTAGATGGGCAGGGGGAGTGAATGAGCAGTTCTTC
cdr3_aa: CSARWAGGVNEQFF

cdr3_length: 16
j_call: TRBJ2-3
v_call: TRBV12-3/TRBV12-4
d_call: TRBD2
clone_size: .
cdr3_nt: TGTGCCAGCAGTTCCCAGCGGGGGGGCGGCACAGATACGCAGTATTTT
cdr3_aa: CASSSQRGGGTDTQYF

cdr3_length: 16
j_call: TRBJ1-4
v_call: TRBV6-1
d_call: .
clone_size: .
cdr3_nt: TGTGCCAGCAGACTCGGACGTAGCCCAACTAATGAAAAACTGTTTTTT
cdr3_aa: CASRLGRSPTNEKLFF

cdr3_length: 18
j_call: TRBJ2-7
v_call: TRBV7-9
d_call: TRBD1
clone_size: .
cdr3_nt: TGTGCCAGCAGCTCCTGGACAGGGAAGAATGGTCGGATTTACGAGCAGTACTTC
cdr3_aa: CASSSWTGKNGRIYEQYF

cdr3_length: 14
j_call: TRBJ2-7
v_call: TRBV7-2
d_call: .
clone_size: few
cdr3_nt: TGTGCCAGCAGCCCACCACTAGCACCCTACGAGCAGTACTTC
cdr3_aa: CASSPPLAPYEQYF

cdr3_length: 14
j_call: TRBJ1-5
v_call: TRBV5-1
d_call: .
clone_size: once
cdr3_nt: TGCGCCAGCAGCCCAGCGGGGGAAAATCAGCCCCAGCATTTT
cdr3_aa: CASSPAGENQPQHF

cdr3_length: 18
j_call: TRBJ1-4
v_call: TRBV7-2
d_call: .
clone_size: .
cdr3_nt: TGTGCCAGCAGCAGCCGACAGGAGGGGATCAACTTGGATGAAAAACTGTTTTTT
cdr3_aa: CASSSRQEGINLDEKLFF

cdr3_length: 14
j_call: TRBJ2-2
v_call: TRBV7-8
d_call: TRBD2
clone_size: many
cdr3_nt: TGTGCCAGCTCGTTAGCGGGGGGGTACGGGGAGCTGTTTTTT
cdr3_aa: CASSLAGGYGELFF

cdr3_length: 14
j_call: TRBJ2-1
v_call: TRBV7-8
d_call: .
clone_size: few
cdr3_nt: TGTGCCAGCAGCTTATCAGCAGGGATCAGTGAGCAGTTCTTC
cdr3_aa: CASSLSAGISEQFF

cdr3_length: 14
j_call: TRBJ2-5
v_call: TRBV15
d_call: TRBD1
clone_size: few
cdr3_nt: TGTGCCACCAGCAGGCAAACAGGGGGCGAGACCCAGTACTTC
cdr3_aa: CATSRQTGGETQYF

cdr3_length: 14
j_call: TRBJ1-5
v_call: TRBV10-3
d_call: .
clone_size: few
cdr3_nt: TGTGCCATCAGTGAGGCAGATAGCAATCAGCCCCAGCATTTT
cdr3_aa: CAISEADSNQPQHF